One and the same sample provided the 30 T cell receptor beta chains below, sequenced in a study of T cell responses to AZD1222 COVID-19 vaccine. Clones were read by immunoSEQ multiplex PCR, and TCRdb kept only the in-frame ones, dropping some. The repertoire holds 150,000 to 200,000 clones, with around 92% as singletons. The material was peripheral blood, obtained on day 0 of AZD1222 vaccination. The receptors originated from an adult in good health.

V usage is TRBV28 and J usage is TRBJ2-7, with 13 bases matching TRBD2. Looked up from germline, CDR1 is MDHEN and CDR2 is SYDVKM. CDR3 length: 17 residues. V trimming: 5 bases; J trimming: 0 bases; junction bases outside the gene matches: 7. In DNA, the CDR3 is TGTGCCAGCAGTCCCCAGACTAGCGGGAGGAGCTCCTACGAGCAGTACTTC. Amino acids: CASSPQTSGRSSYEQYF.

The chain carries TRBV30 and TRBJ1-5; D uncertain. The ends were cut back, 1 base at V and 6 bases at J, with 13 bases in the middle. CDR3 length equals 14 residues. CDR1 and CDR2 (germline): GTSNPN, SVGIG (reference sequence). The CDR3 DNA is TGTGCCTGGAGTGCTTGGACCAAGGGTCAGCCCCAGCATTTT. Its translation: CAWSAWTKGQPQHF.

This sequence joins TRBV6-4 and TRBJ2-3, with 10 positions matching TRBD2. V lost 6 bases and J lost 7; bases outside the gene matches: 13. CDR3 size: 16 residues. The germline CDR1 and CDR2 sequences are MRHNA and SNTAGT. In DNA form, the CDR3 reads TGTGCCAGCAGCCATGACACCGCTAGCGGGAGTAATACGCAGTATTTT. Translation gives CASSHDTASGSNTQYF.

The chain recombines TRBV29-1 with TRBJ2-7; TRBD1 matches at 9 bases. After removal of 6 bases from V and 3 bases from J, the junction contained 6 bases not matched to a gene. Germline CDR1 is SQVTM and CDR2 is ANQGSEA. The CDR3 is 13 residues long. The CDR3 nucleotides read TGCAGCGTCCCCCCGGGACAGGGCTACGAGCAGTACTTC. Amino acid sequence: CSVPPGQGYEQYF.

This chain joins TRBV5-4 and TRBJ2-6, with 11 positions matching TRBD2. CDR1 is SGHNT, CDR2 YYREEE, per germline (reference sequence). Losses at the gene ends were 2 bases for V and 1 base for J; bases not matched to a gene: 8. This CDR3 is 19 amino acids long. The CDR3 region is CASSFLTSGIRSGANVLTF. CDR3 DNA: TGTGCCAGCAGCTTCCTGACTAGCGGGATCCGTTCTGGGGCCAACGTCCTGACTTTC.

This chain joins TRBV27 and TRBJ1-1; TRBD1 aligns across 9 bases. From germline, CDR1 is MNHEY and CDR2 SMNVEV (reference sequence). V lost 0 bases and J lost 5; bases outside the gene matches: 16. This CDR3 is built from 19 residues. CDR3 region: CASSLSGRGQGRMGTEAFF. The CDR3, as DNA: TGTGCCAGCAGTTTATCGGGTAGGGGACAGGGTAGGATGGGGACTGAAGCTTTCTTT.

This chain links TRBV6-1 with TRBJ1-6, with D hard to call. Looked up from germline, CDR1 is MNHNS and CDR2 is SASEGT. The CDR3 covers 15 residues. V was pared by 0 bases and J by 9 bases, with 12 bases between. CDR3 in amino acids: CASSEARKIVSPLHF. The CDR3 nucleotides are TGTGCCAGCAGTGAAGCGCGGAAAATAGTTTCACCCCTCCACTTT.

The chain recombines TRBV3-1 (or the pseudogene TRBV3-2) with TRBJ2-5; maybe TRBD2 (6 bases). The CDR3 totals 15 residues. V dropped 3 bases and J dropped 4 bases, with 15 bases sitting between them. CDR1 and CDR2 from the germline V gene are LGHDT and YNNKEL (reference sequence). This CDR3 reads CASSQTSLLGETQYF. Written as DNA, the CDR3 is TGTGCCAGCAGCCAGACTAGTTTGTTGGGAGAGACCCAGTACTTC.

This clone was found once. The chain uses TRBV6-2 or TRBV6-3 and TRBJ2-7; 14 positions agree with TRBD2. Germline CDR1 reads MNHEY; CDR2 reads SVGEGT. This CDR3 has 14 residues. Unmatched junction bases numbered 0, after V lost 5 bases and J lost 3 bases. CDR3 bases: TGTGCCAGCAGTGGACTAGCGGGAGGCTACGAGCAGTACTTC. Protein sequence: CASSGLAGGYEQYF.

The gene calls are TRBV3-1 (or the pseudogene TRBV3-2) and TRBJ1-3; D remains unclear. The CDR3 covers 15 residues. Trimming pared 4 bases from V and 1 base from J, leaving 11 bases between. Germline loops: CDR1 LGHDT, CDR2 YNNKEL (reference sequence). CDR3 sequence: CASSRYRRSGNTIYF. CDR3 bases: TGTGCCAGCAGCCGTTATAGGAGGTCTGGAAACACCATATATTTT.

The rearrangement links TRBV4-1 to TRBJ1-6; a possible D gene is TRBD1 (6 bases). The CDR3 extends over 15 amino acids. Germline V gene data show CDR1 as MGHRA and CDR2 as YSYEKL. Trimming cost V 1 base and J 6 bases, with 10 bases left between them. The chain's CDR3 is CASSQGGGGNSPLHF. CDR3 in DNA: TGCGCCAGCAGCCAAGGAGGGGGGGGTAATTCACCCCTCCACTTT.

This clone was recorded a few times. The J gene is TRBJ1-5, the V gene TRBV12-3 or TRBV12-4, with D unresolved. Trimming removed 8 bases at V and 1 base at J, with 9 bases between. This CDR3 comprises 13 residues. CDR3 in DNA: TGTGCCAGCGGACTCAGGAGCAATCAGCCCCAGCATTTT. It translates to CASGLRSNQPQHF.

V usage is TRBV27 and J usage is TRBJ2-5, with 8 nucleotides matching TRBD2. The V segment lost 6 bases and the J segment 1 base; nucleotides outside the gene matches: 4. Germline assignment: CDR1 MNHEY and CDR2 SMNVEV (reference sequence). CDR3 length equals 14 residues. The CDR3 DNA follows: TGTGCCAGCAGATTGCTAGCGGGCCAAGAGACCCAGTACTTC. It is translated as CASRLLAGQETQYF.

J is TRBJ2-1 and V is TRBV7-9; 12 bases are a match to TRBD1. J was trimmed by 8 bases and V by 1 base; bases with no gene match: 3. The CDR3 has 15 amino acids. Germline CDR1 reads SEHNR; CDR2 reads FQNEAQ (reference sequence). This CDR3 reads CASSLVGQGADEQFF. CDR3 nucleotide sequence: TGTGCCAGCAGCTTAGTGGGACAGGGGGCCGATGAGCAGTTCTTC.

The rearrangement joins TRBV29-1 to TRBJ1-4; a possible D gene is TRBD1 (5 bases). This CDR3 region has 13 residues. The V gene lost 6 bases and the J gene lost 7 bases, with 15 bases spanning the gap. Germline CDR1 SQVTM, CDR2 ANQGSEA. The CDR3 DNA is TGCAGCGTGGAGGCAGGGTGGACTGAAAAACTGTTTTTT. Translated: CSVEAGWTEKLFF. Complete variable domain (other parts from reference TRBV29-1 and TRBJ1-4): SAVISQKPSRDICQRGTSLTIQCQVDSQVTMMFWYRQQPGQSLTLIATANQGSEATYESGFVIDKFPISRPNLTFSTLTVSNMSPEDSSIYLCSVEAGWTEKLFFGSGTQLSVL.

This chain joins TRBV19 and TRBJ1-1, with unresolved D. This CDR3 has 15 amino acids. CDR1 LNHDA and CDR2 SQIVND come from the germline V gene (reference sequence). V gave up 4 bases and J gave up 4 bases, with 16 bases separating them. In DNA form, the CDR3 reads TGTGCCAGTAGTAAGCCAGGCAGTTCGGGCACTGAAGCTTTCTTT. Its protein product is CASSKPGSSGTEAFF.

The chain recombines TRBV2 with TRBJ2-1, with D possibly TRBD1 on 5 matching bases. Germline-derived CDR1 and CDR2 are SNHLY and FYNNEI. Trimming stripped 5 bases from V and 8 bases from J, with 19 bases between. This CDR3 has 15 amino acids. The DNA for the CDR3 is TGTGCCAGCAGTTCCACCGGACCAGGGATGCATGAGCAGTTCTTC. Translated, it gives CASSSTGPGMHEQFF.

The gene calls are TRBV27 and TRBJ1-5; D not certain. The CDR3 covers 14 residues. Trimming stripped 5 bases from V and 4 bases from J, with 12 bases between. The germline gives CDR1 MNHEY, CDR2 SMNVEV (reference sequence). The CDR3 coding sequence is TGTGCCAGCAGTGGTGACGGAGTTAATCAGCCCCAGCATTTT. Translating it yields CASSGDGVNQPQHF.

The chain recombines TRBV15 with TRBJ2-7, with D perhaps TRBD1 or TRBD2 (5 bases each). The CDR3 spans 16 residues. Trimming took off 3 bases at V and 1 base at J, with 16 bases between the two ends. Germline V gene data show CDR1 as LNHNV and CDR2 as YYDKDF (reference sequence). In DNA form, the CDR3 reads TGTGCCACCAGCAGTGCCGACCGGGACGGGTCCTACGAGCAGTACTTC. This codes for CATSSADRDGSYEQYF. Filled out from reference TRBV15 and TRBJ2-7, the complete variable domain reads DAMVIQNPRYQVTQFGKPVTLSCSQTLNHNVMYWYQQKSSQAPKLLFHYYDKDFNNEADTPDNFQSRRPNTSFCFLDIRSPGLGDTAMYLCATSSADRDGSYEQYFGPGTRLTVT.

The chain joins TRBV5-1 to TRBJ1-2, with 8 positions matching TRBD1. The CDR3 is 14 amino acids. With 5 bases clipped from V and 4 bases from J, the junction kept 7 bases outside the gene matches. Germline V gene lookup returns CDR1 SGHRS and CDR2 YFSETQ. The CDR3 nucleotides are TGCGCCAGCAGAATGGACAGGGACCTCTATGGCTACACCTTC. Its translation is CASRMDRDLYGYTF.

This sequence joins TRBV25-1 and TRBJ2-7; 8 nucleotides align to TRBD2. V was pared by 4 bases and J by 3 bases, with 8 bases of the junction left unmatched. The CDR3 is 15 residues long. CDR1 MGHDK and CDR2 SYGVNS come from the germline V gene. The CDR3 DNA reads TGTGCCAGCAGTGCAGGGACTAGTGGGATCTACGAGCAGTACTTC. It codes for CASSAGTSGIYEQYF.

V is TRBV27 and J is TRBJ1-1; 7 bases fit TRBD1. Germline lookup yields CDR1 MNHEY and CDR2 SMNVEV (reference sequence). The CDR3 contains 16 residues. V shed 1 base, J shed 2 bases, and the junction held 7 bases outside the gene matches. CDR3 in DNA: TGTGCCAGCAGTTTATGGGGTCGACAGGGAAACACTGAAGCTTTCTTT. Translated: CASSLWGRQGNTEAFF.

The rearrangement joins TRBV9 to TRBJ2-1; D ambiguous. CDR1 and CDR2 from the germline V gene are SGDLS and YYNGEE. This CDR3 is built from 16 residues. V was pared by 0 bases and J by 2 bases, with 12 bases between. CDR3 in amino acids: CASSVALRRPYNEQFF. CDR3 bases: TGTGCCAGCAGCGTAGCCCTCCGCCGACCCTACAATGAGCAGTTCTTC.

The rearrangement joins TRBV5-6 to TRBJ1-4, with a tentative D call TRBD1 (6 bases). Germline V CDR1 and CDR2: SGHDT, YYEEEE. The CDR3 runs to 17 residues. Trimming removed 1 base at V and 4 bases at J, with 17 bases between. Here the CDR3 DNA reads TGTGCCAGCAGCTTGAACAGGGCGACTTACCGTAATGAAAAACTGTTTTTT. It specifies CASSLNRATYRNEKLFF.

This clone was observed a few times. The chain has TRBV4-1 and TRBJ2-1; a possible D gene is TRBD2 (5 bases). CDR1 and CDR2 from the germline V gene are MGHRA and YSYEKL. This CDR3 comprises 15 residues. V was cut by 0 bases and J by 8 bases, with 14 bases left in between. CDR3 in amino acids: CASSQDRAVRYEQFF. CDR3 nucleotides: TGCGCCAGCAGCCAAGATCGAGCGGTAAGGTATGAGCAGTTCTTC.

The chain uses TRBV30 and TRBJ2-7; D unresolved. There are 14 residues in the CDR3. In germline, CDR1 is GTSNPN, CDR2 SVGIG (reference sequence). The V end was cut by 2 bases, the J end by 2 bases, with 13 bases between. Here the CDR3 reads CAWSTRALTYEQYF. The DNA for the CDR3 is TGTGCCTGGAGTACACGGGCCCTGACCTACGAGCAGTACTTC.

This clone was seen only once. The rearrangement links TRBV28 to TRBJ1-2; weak D call: TRBD1 (5 bases). Germline lookup yields CDR1 MDHEN and CDR2 SYDVKM. V lost 5 bases, J lost 2 bases, and 9 bases lay in between. The CDR3 sequence is 13 residues long. For the CDR3, the DNA is TGTGCCAGCAGTCAGCCAGGGAACTATGGCTACACCTTC. It is translated as CASSQPGNYGYTF.

The chain recombines TRBV6-1 with TRBJ1-1, with 7 bases matching TRBD1. This CDR3 has 16 amino acids. V dropped 3 bases and J dropped 1; count of bases not matched to a gene: 8. The germline gives CDR1 MNHNS, CDR2 SASEGT. This chain's CDR3 is CASSEFPRTGNTEAFF. The CDR3 DNA is TGTGCCAGCAGTGAGTTCCCTCGGACAGGGAACACTGAAGCTTTCTTT.

This chain uses TRBV19 with TRBJ1-2; D is possibly TRBD1 (6 bases). Germline V gene data show CDR1 as LNHDA and CDR2 as SQIVND (reference sequence). V was clipped by 3 bases and J by 4 bases, with 21 bases between them. The CDR3 is 17 residues long. The CDR3 is CASSIRLGGQWGYGYTF. CDR3 coding DNA: TGTGCCAGTAGTATTCGGCTGGGGGGGCAATGGGGCTATGGCTACACCTTC.

The chain combines TRBV27 with TRBJ2-3; 8 bases agree with TRBD1. V lost 3 bases, J lost 9 bases, and 11 bases stayed unmatched. The CDR3 is 15 amino acids. Germline values: CDR1 MNHEY, CDR2 SMNVEV (reference sequence). The CDR3 protein is CASSLGQDTQGTQYF. In DNA form, the CDR3 reads TGTGCCAGCAGTTTGGGACAGGACACCCAGGGGACGCAGTATTTT.